This section outlines one TCR beta chain sequence together with its context. This sample stems from a study of T cells in lung cancer brain metastases. Patients had resection for synchronous oligometastatic disease or delayed recurrence of a solitary brain metastasis. The V and J ends lost 5 bases and 0 bases respectively, with 17 bases between them. Germline loops: CDR1 LNHDA, CDR2 SQIVND (reference sequence). CDR3 length: 16 residues. Generated by immunoSEQ multiplex PCR, the TCRdb table keeps only in-frame clones and is missing some. Of 5,000 to 6,500 clones in the sample, roughly nine tenths were seen once.

J is TRBJ2-7 and V is TRBV19, with D possibly being TRBD1 (6 bases). The receptor was derived from a man in his 70s with non-small cell lung cancer. Sequencing was performed on tumor tissue from the primary lung tumor. For the CDR3, the DNA is TGTGCCAGTAGTCTAAGGATACAGGGCCCCTCCTACGAGCAGTACTTC. It codes for CASSLRIQGPSYEQYF.